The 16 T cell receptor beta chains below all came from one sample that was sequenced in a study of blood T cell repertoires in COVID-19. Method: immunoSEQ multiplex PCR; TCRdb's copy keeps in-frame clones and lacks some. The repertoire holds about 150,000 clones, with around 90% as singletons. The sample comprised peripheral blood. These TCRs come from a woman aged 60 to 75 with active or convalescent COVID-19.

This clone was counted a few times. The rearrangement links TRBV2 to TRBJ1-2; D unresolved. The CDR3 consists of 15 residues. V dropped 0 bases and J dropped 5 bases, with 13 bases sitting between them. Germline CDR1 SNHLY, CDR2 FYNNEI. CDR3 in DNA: TGTGCCAGCAGTGAAGCGCTGGGTCGGGTGTATGGCTACACCTTC. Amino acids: CASSEALGRVYGYTF. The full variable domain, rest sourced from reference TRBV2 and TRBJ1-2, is EPEVTQTPSHQVTQMGQEVILRCVPISNHLYFYWYRQILGQKVEFLVSFYNNEISEKSEIFDDQFSVERPDGSNFTLKIRSTKLEDSAMYFCASSEALGRVYGYTFGSGTRLTVV.

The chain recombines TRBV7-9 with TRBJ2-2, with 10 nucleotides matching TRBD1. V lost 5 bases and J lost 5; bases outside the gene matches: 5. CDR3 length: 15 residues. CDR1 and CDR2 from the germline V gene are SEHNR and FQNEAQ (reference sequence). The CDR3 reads CASSVTGQGTGELFF. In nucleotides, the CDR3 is TGTGCCAGCAGCGTGACGGGACAGGGGACCGGGGAGCTGTTTTTT.

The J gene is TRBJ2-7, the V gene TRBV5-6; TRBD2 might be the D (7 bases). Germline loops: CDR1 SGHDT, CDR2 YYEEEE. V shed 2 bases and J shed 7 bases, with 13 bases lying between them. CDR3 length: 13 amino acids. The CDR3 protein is CASSFGGAREQYF. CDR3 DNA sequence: TGTGCCAGCAGCTTTGGGGGGGCGAGGGAGCAGTACTTC.

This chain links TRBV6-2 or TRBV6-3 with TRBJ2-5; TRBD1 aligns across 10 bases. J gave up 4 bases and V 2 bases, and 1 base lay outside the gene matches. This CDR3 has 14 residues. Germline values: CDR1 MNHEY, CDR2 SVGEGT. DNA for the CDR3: TGTGCCAGCAGTTACCGGACAGGGGGAGAGACCCAGTACTTC. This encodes CASSYRTGGETQYF.

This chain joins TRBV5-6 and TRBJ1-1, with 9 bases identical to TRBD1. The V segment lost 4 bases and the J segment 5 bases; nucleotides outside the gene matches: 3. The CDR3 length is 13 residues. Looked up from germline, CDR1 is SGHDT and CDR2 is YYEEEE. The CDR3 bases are TGTGCCAGCAGCCTAGGGACAGGGACTGAAGCTTTCTTT. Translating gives CASSLGTGTEAFF.

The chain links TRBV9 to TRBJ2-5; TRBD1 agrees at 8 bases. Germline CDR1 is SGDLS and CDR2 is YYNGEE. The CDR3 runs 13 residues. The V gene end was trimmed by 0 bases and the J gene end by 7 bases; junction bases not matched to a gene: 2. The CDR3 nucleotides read TGTGCCAGCAGCGTAGAACAGGGGGGGACCCAGTACTTC. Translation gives CASSVEQGGTQYF. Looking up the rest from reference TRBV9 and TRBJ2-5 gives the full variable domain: DSGVTQTPKHLITATGQRVTLRCSPRSGDLSVYWYQQSLDQGLQFLIQYYNGEERAKGNILERFSAQQFPDLHSELNLSSLELGDSALYFCASSVEQGGTQYFGPGTRLLVL.

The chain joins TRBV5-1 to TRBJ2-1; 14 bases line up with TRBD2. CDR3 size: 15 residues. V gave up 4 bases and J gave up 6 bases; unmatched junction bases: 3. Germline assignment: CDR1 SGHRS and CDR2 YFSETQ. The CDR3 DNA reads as TGCGCCAGCAGCCTGACTAGCGGGGGGGCCAATGAGCAGTTCTTC. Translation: CASSLTSGGANEQFF.

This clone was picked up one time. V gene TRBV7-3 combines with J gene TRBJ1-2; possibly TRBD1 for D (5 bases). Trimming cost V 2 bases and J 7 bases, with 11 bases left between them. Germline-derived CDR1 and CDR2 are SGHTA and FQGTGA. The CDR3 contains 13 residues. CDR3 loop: CASSLETGGGYTF. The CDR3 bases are TGTGCCAGCAGCTTAGAAACAGGCGGTGGCTACACCTTC.

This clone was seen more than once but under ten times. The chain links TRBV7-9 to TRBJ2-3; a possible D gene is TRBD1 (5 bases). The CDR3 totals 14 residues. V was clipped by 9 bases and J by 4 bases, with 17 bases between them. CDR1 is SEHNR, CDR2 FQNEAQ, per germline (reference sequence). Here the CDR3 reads CASQPYQGADTQYF. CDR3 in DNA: TGTGCCAGTCAGCCCTACCAGGGTGCAGATACGCAGTATTTT. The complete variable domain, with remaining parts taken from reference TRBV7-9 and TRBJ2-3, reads DTGVSQNPRHKITKRGQNVTFRCDPISEHNRLYWYRQTLGQGPEFLTYFQNEAQLEKSRLLSDRFSAERPKGSFSTLEIQRTEQGDSAMYLCASQPYQGADTQYFGPGTRLTVL.

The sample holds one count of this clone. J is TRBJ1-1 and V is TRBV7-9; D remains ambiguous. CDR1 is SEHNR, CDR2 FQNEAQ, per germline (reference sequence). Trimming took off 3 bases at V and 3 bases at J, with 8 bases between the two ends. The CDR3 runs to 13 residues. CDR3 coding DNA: TGTGCCAGCAGCTTTGGAGGTGACACTGAAGCTTTCTTT. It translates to CASSFGGDTEAFF. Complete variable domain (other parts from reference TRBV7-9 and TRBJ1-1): DTGVSQNPRHKITKRGQNVTFRCDPISEHNRLYWYRQTLGQGPEFLTYFQNEAQLEKSRLLSDRFSAERPKGSFSTLEIQRTEQGDSAMYLCASSFGGDTEAFFGQGTRLTVV.

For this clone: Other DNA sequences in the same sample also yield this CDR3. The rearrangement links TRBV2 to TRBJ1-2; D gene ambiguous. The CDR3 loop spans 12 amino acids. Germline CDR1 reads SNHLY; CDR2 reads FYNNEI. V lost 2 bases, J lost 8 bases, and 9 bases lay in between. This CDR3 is CASSERSWGYTF. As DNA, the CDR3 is TGTGCCAGCAGTGAACGGTCTTGGGGCTACACCTTC.

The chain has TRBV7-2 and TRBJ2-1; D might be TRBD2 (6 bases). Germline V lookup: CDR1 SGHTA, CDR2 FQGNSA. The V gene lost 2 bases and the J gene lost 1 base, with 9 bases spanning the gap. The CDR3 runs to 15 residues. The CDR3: CASSLTGDSYNEQFF. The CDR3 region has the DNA TGTGCCAGCAGCTTAACGGGAGATTCCTACAATGAGCAGTTCTTC. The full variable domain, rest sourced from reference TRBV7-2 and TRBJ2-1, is GAGVSQSPSNKVTEKGKDVELRCDPISGHTALYWYRQSLGQGLEFLIYFQGNSAPDKSGLPSDRFSAERTGGSVSTLTIQRTQQEDSAVYLCASSLTGDSYNEQFFGPGTRLTVL.

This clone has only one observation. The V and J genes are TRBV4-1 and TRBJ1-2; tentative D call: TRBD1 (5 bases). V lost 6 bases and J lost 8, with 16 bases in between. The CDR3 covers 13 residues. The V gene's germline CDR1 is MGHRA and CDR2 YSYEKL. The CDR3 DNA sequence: TGCGCCAGCAGGCGGGGACGAGAGGGCGGCTACACCTTC. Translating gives CASRRGREGGYTF.

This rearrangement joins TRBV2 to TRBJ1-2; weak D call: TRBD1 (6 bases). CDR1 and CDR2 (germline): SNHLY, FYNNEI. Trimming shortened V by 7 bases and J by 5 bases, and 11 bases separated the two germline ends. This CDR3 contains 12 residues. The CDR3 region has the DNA TGTGCCAGCACTGAGGACAGATATGGCTACACCTTC. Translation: CASTEDRYGYTF. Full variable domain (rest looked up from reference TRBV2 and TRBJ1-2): EPEVTQTPSHQVTQMGQEVILRCVPISNHLYFYWYRQILGQKVEFLVSFYNNEISEKSEIFDDQFSVERPDGSNFTLKIRSTKLEDSAMYFCASTEDRYGYTFGSGTRLTVV.

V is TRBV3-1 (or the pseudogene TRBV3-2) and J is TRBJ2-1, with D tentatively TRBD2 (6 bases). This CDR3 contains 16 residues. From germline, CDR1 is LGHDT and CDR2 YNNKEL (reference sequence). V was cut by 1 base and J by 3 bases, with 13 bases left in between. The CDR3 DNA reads TGTGCCAGCAGCCAAGTGCTCTCTAGCGACTACAATGAGCAGTTCTTC. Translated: CASSQVLSSDYNEQFF.

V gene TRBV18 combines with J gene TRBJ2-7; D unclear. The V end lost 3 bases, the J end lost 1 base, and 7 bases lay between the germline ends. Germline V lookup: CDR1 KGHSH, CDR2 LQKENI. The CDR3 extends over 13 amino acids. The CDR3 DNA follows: TGTGCCAGCTCACCGGTAGAGTCCTACGAGCAGTACTTC. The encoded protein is CASSPVESYEQYF.